These T cell receptor beta chains were read from a single sample in a study of blood T cell repertoires in COVID-19. Produced via immunoSEQ multiplex PCR; TCRdb's table is partial and in-frame only. The table has 200,000 or so clones, roughly nine tenths seen once. Sequenced input: PBMCs or T cells enriched from blood (not recorded which). These receptors were collected from a woman between 18 and 29 years old in a cohort exposed to, infected with or recovered from COVID-19 (not recorded which). The CDR3 runs from the conserved cysteine through the conserved F or W. The D gene is left open where the match is weak. For some rows the clone size is stated as once, few or many, or as a class when expanded; others skip it.

V gene	D gene	clone size	J gene	CDR3 DNA	CDR3 protein
TRBV2	TRBD1	.	TRBJ1-4	TGTGCCAGCACTACGGTGGGACAGGGCATTGAAAAACTGTTTTTT	CASTTVGQGIEKLFF
TRBV11-2	TRBD1	.	TRBJ1-5	TGTGCCAGCAGCTTGACAGGGGCGAATCAGCCCCAGCATTTT	CASSLTGANQPQHF
TRBV19	.	.	TRBJ2-1	TGTGCCAGTCGAACCCTCCCAGGCGCCTACAATGAGCAGTTCTTC	CASRTLPGAYNEQFF
TRBV28	TRBD1	.	TRBJ2-5	TGTGCCAGCAGTTCTAGTGGTCCAGGGGGCGCGGAGACCCAGTACTTC	CASSSSGPGGAETQYF
TRBV5-4	TRBD1	.	TRBJ2-1	TGTGCCAGCAGCCTAAGGACAGGGGGCTACAATGAGCAGTTCTTC	CASSLRTGGYNEQFF
TRBV7-9	.	.	TRBJ1-5	TGTGCCAGCAGCTTAGGGCCGGGGGATCAGCCCCAGCATTTT	CASSLGPGDQPQHF
TRBV21-1	.	few	TRBJ2-7	.	CASSKRWAGGSHYEQYF
TRBV3-1/TRBV3-2	.	.	TRBJ1-4	TGTGCCAGCAGCCTCGGCGACTCCATACTGTTTTTT	CASSLGDSILFF
TRBV6-5	TRBD1	.	TRBJ1-1	TGTGCCAGCAGCACCGGGACAGCGAACACTGAAGCTTTCTTT	CASSTGTANTEAFF
TRBV2	.	.	TRBJ1-5	TGTGCCAGCAGTGACGCGGCAAGCAATCAGCCCCAGCATTTT	CASSDAASNQPQHF
TRBV7-3	.	.	TRBJ2-5	TGTGCCAGCAGCTTCTCCCTCCAAGAGACCCAGTACTTC	CASSFSLQETQYF
TRBV9	.	.	TRBJ1-3	TGTGCCAGCAGCTCCTTGCCAGGTATCTCTGGAAACACCATATATTTT	CASSSLPGISGNTIYF
TRBV19	.	.	TRBJ1-4	TGTGCCAGTAGTTCCCAAGGGAGGGATGAAAAACTGTTTTTT	CASSSQGRDEKLFF
TRBV19	TRBD2	.	TRBJ2-2	TGTGCCAGTACTAGCGGTTTTTACTTTACCGGGGAGCTGTTTTTT	CASTSGFYFTGELFF
TRBV5-1	.	.	TRBJ2-3	TGCGCCAGCAGCCCCCGACAGGAAAACACAGATACGCAGTATTTT	CASSPRQENTDTQYF
TRBV15	.	few	TRBJ2-6	TGTGCCACCAGCAGAGATCGGGGGACTGGGGCCAACGTCCTGACTTTC	CATSRDRGTGANVLTF
TRBV5-1	.	.	TRBJ1-1	TGCGCCAGCAGCTTGGCAGCGGATGAGATGAACACTGAAGCTTTCTTT	CASSLAADEMNTEAFF
TRBV7-8	.	.	TRBJ1-1	TGTGCCAGCAGCTTAGCGCTAATGTCAGGGCGCAGCGAAGCTTTCTTT	CASSLALMSGRSEAFF
TRBV13	.	.	TRBJ2-5	TGTGCCAGCAGCTTAGCGGCAGGCCGCGAGACCCAGTACTTC	CASSLAAGRETQYF
TRBV28	TRBD1	.	TRBJ1-4	TGTGCCAGCAGTCCGACAGGGTTTACTAATGAAAAACTGTTTTTT	CASSPTGFTNEKLFF
TRBV12-3/TRBV12-4	.	.	TRBJ2-7	TGTGCCAGCAGTTTATTGAACAACTACGAGCAGTACTTC	CASSLLNNYEQYF
TRBV7-9	TRBD1	.	TRBJ1-4	TGTGCCAGCAGGGCGGGACAGTTTAATGAAAAACTGTTTTTT	CASRAGQFNEKLFF
TRBV29-1	TRBD1	.	TRBJ2-7	TGCAGCGTTACTGGACAGGGAAAGGACGAGCAGTACTTC	CSVTGQGKDEQYF
TRBV11-2	.	.	TRBJ1-6	TGTGCCAGCAGCCCGTTAGGGAGCTCCTATAATTCACCCCTCCACTTT	CASSPLGSSYNSPLHF
TRBV6-5	TRBD1	.	TRBJ2-7	TGTGCCAGCACGACTGGACAGGGGAACGAGCAGTACTTC	CASTTGQGNEQYF
TRBV2	.	.	TRBJ1-1	TGTGCCAGCAATGAGGGCAGGGTGGCTTTCTTT	CASNEGRVAFF
TRBV18	.	.	TRBJ1-5	TGTGCCAGTTCCCCCAACGAGGTGTATAGCAATCAGCCCCAGCATTTT	CASSPNEVYSNQPQHF
TRBV19	TRBD1	.	TRBJ1-5	TGTGCCAGCTCACCGACAGGGAGCAATCAGCCCCAGCATTTT	CASSPTGSNQPQHF
TRBV29-1	.	.	TRBJ1-2	TGCAGCGTAGTGACTGACCGCCCTGGCTACACCTTC	CSVVTDRPGYTF
TRBV5-1	TRBD1	once	TRBJ1-1	TGCGCCAGCAGCTTAGCAACAGGGGGGAACACTGAAGCTTTCTTT	CASSLATGGNTEAFF
TRBV20-1	.	.	TRBJ2-5	TGCAGTGCTAGAGTGGGCAGAGATCAGTACTTC	CSARVGRDQYF
TRBV13	.	.	TRBJ2-2	TGTGCCAGCAGCCCTCTCGGGGGGAACACCGGGGAGCTGTTTTTT	CASSPLGGNTGELFF
TRBV7-3	TRBD1	.	TRBJ1-1	TGTGCCAGCAGCCCCCCCGGGACAGGGGTATCTGAAGCTTTCTTT	CASSPPGTGVSEAFF
TRBV27	.	.	TRBJ1-2	TGTGCCAGCAGTTTAAGGGCTTGGACACCCCTCGGCTACACCTTC	CASSLRAWTPLGYTF
TRBV2	.	once	TRBJ2-3	TGTGCCAGCCCCCCCGGGACAACGTCATCCACAGATACGCAGTATTTT	CASPPGTTSSTDTQYF
TRBV3-1/TRBV3-2	.	.	TRBJ2-4	TGTGCCAGCAGCCAAGATGGACACGGGAACATTCAGTACTTC	CASSQDGHGNIQYF
TRBV9	.	.	TRBJ2-5	TGTGCCAGCACCCCCTCCCCCACAGGATCAAGATCTAACCAGTACTTC	CASTPSPTGSRSNQYF
TRBV29-1	TRBD2	.	TRBJ2-3	TGCAGCGTCGGGGTCGCGGGGGGGACAGATACGCAGTATTTT	CSVGVAGGTDTQYF
TRBV2	TRBD1	once	TRBJ2-5	TGTGCCAGCAGTGACCCGGGACAGCCTCCGTACCAAGAGACCCAGTACTTC	CASSDPGQPPYQETQYF
TRBV19	TRBD1	.	TRBJ1-2	TGTGCCAGTAGTACCCCAGGGGGCTATGGCTACACCTTC	CASSTPGGYGYTF